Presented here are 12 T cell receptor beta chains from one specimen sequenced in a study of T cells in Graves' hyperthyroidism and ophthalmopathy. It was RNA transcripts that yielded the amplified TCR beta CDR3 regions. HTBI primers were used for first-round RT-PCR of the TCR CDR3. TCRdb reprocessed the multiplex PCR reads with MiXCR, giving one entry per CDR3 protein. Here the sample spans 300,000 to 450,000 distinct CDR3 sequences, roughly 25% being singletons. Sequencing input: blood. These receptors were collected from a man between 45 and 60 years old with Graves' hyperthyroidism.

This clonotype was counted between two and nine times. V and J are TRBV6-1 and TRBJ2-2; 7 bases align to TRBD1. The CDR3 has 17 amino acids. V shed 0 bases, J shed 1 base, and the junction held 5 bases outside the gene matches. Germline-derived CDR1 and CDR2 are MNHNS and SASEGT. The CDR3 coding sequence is TGTGCCAGCAGTGAAGCGGGGACAGCCCAGAACACCGGGGAGCTGTTTTTT. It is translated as CASSEAGTAQNTGELFF.

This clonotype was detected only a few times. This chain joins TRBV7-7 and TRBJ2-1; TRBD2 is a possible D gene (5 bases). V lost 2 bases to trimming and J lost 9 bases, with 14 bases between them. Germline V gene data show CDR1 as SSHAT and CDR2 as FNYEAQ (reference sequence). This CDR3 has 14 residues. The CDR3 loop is CASSLTGMWTEQFF. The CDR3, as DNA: TGTGCCAGCAGCTTAACGGGAATGTGGACTGAGCAGTTCTTC.

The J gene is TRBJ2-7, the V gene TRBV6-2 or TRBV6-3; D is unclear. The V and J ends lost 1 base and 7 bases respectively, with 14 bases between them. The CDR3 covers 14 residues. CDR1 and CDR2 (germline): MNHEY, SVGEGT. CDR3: CASSYWLGVGEQYF. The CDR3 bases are TGTGCCAGCAGTTACTGGTTAGGCGTTGGTGAGCAGTACTTC.

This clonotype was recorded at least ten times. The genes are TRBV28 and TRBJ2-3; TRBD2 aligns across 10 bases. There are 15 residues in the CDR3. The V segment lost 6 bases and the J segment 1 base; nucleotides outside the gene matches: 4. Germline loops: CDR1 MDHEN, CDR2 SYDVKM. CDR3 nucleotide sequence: TGTGCCAGCAGCCTTCTAGCGGGAGGCACAGATACGCAGTATTTT. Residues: CASSLLAGGTDTQYF.

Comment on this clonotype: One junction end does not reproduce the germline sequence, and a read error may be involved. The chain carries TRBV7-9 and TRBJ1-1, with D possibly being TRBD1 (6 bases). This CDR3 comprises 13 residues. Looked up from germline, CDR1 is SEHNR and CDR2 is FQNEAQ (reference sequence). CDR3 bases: TGTGCCGGACACAGGGTTCGTATAACTGAAGCTTCCTTT. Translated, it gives CAGHRVRITEASF.

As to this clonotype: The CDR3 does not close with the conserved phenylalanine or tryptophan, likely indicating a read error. The CDR3 spells CASSFQGVLAGNEQFL. DNA for the CDR3: TGCGCCAGCAGTTTCCAAGGGGTACTAGCGGGCAATGAGCAGTTCCTC. This chain links TRBV5-1 with TRBJ2-1; 9 bases map to TRBD2. The CDR3 is 16 amino acids. Losses at the gene ends were 5 bases for V and 6 bases for J; bases not matched to a gene: 12. CDR1 and CDR2 (germline): SGHRS, YFSETQ.

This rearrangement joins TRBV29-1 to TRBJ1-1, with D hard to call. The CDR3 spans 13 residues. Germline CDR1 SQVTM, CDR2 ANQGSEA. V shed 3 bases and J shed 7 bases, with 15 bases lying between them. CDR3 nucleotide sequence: TGCAGCGTTGAGGGCCACTATAGGGATGAAGCTTTCTTT. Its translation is CSVEGHYRDEAFF.

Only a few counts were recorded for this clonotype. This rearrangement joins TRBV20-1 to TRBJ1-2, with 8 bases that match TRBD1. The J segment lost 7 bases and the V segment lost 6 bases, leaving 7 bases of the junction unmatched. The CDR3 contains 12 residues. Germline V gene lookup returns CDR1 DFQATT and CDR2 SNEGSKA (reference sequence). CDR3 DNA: TGCAGTGCCCTCGACAGGGGTTTTGGCTACACCTTC. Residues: CSALDRGFGYTF.

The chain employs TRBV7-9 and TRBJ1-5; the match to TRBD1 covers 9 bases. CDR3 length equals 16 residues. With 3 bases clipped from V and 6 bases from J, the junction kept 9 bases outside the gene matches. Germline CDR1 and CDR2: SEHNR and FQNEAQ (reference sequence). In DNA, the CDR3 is TGTGCCAGCAGCTTTAGCGGGACAGGGACGGGTCAGCCCCAGCATTTT. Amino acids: CASSFSGTGTGQPQHF.

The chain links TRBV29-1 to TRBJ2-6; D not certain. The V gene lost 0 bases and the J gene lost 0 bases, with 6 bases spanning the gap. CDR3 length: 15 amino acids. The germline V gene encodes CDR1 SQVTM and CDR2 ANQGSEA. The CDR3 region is CSVEDLYSGANVLTF. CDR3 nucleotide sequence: TGCAGCGTTGAAGATCTGTACTCTGGGGCCAACGTCCTGACTTTC.

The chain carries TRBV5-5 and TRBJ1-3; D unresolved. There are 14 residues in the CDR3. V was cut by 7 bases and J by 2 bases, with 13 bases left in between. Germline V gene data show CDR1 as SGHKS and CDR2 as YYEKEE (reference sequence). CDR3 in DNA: TGTGCCAGCGGGAACGACCATGCTGGAAACACCATATATTTT. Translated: CASGNDHAGNTIYF.

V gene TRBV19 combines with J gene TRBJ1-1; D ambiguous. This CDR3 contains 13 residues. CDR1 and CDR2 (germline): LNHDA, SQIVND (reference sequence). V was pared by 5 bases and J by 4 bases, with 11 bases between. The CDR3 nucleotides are TGTGCCAGTAGTCAGGATTGGGGCACTGAAGCTTTCTTT. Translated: CASSQDWGTEAFF. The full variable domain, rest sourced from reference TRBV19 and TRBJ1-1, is DGGITQSPKYLFRKEGQNVTLSCEQNLNHDAMYWYRQDPGQGLRLIYYSQIVNDFQKGDIAEGYSVSREKKESFPLTVTSAQKNPTAFYLCASSQDWGTEAFFGQGTRLTVV.